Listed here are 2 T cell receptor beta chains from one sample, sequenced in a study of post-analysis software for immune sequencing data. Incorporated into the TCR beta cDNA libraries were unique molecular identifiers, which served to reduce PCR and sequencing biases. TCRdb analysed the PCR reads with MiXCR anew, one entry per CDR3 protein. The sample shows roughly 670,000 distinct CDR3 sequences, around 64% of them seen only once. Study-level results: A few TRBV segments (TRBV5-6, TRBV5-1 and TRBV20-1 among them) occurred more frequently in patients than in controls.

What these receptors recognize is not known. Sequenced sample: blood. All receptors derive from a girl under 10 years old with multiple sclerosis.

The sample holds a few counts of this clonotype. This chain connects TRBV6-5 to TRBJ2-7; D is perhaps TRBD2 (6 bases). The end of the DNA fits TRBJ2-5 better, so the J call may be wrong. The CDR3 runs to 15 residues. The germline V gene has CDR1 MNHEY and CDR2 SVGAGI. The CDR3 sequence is CASSHRLGLHETQYF. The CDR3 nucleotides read TGTGCCAGCAGTCATCGTCTGGGACTCCACGAGACCCAGTACTTC.

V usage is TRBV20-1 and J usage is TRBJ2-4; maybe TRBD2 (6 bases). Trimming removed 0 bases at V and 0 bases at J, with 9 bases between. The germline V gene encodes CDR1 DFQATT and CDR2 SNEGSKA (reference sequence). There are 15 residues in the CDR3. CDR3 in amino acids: CSARDRGSAKNIQYF. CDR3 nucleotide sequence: TGCAGTGCTAGAGATCGGGGGTCAGCCAAAAACATTCAGTACTTC.